These 8 T cell receptor beta chains were sequenced from one sample in a study of shared clonotypes between healthy human individuals (dated by TCRdb to the early 2020s). The protocol used for the library was the immunoSEQ multiplex PCR assay. TCRdb limited this immuneACCESS table to in-frame rearrangements with V and J called. A share of clones is missing; checked studies link under half to unresolved V genes, and the rest is unexplained. The sample profile shows millions of clones; 95% of them were found once. The ten largest clonotypes hold 0.1% to 0.15% of the sample. The sample taken for sequencing was naive CD4+ T cells sorted from blood. The sample's cell subset or site label, decoded: CD45RA+ positively selected. The receptors originated from a man younger than 30 in good health.

V usage is TRBV7-9 and J usage is TRBJ2-7, with a possible D match to TRBD1 (6 bases). The germline CDR1 and CDR2 sequences are SEHNR and FQNEAQ (reference sequence). This CDR3 has 17 residues. Trimming cost V 3 bases and J 0 bases, with 18 bases left between them. The CDR3 nucleotides are TGTGCCAGCAGCTTGGCCCCTTGGCAGGGGAGCTCCTACGAGCAGTACTTC. Protein: CASSLAPWQGSSYEQYF.

V is TRBV4-1 and J is TRBJ1-2, with D unclear. The CDR3 has 13 amino acids. Germline lookup yields CDR1 MGHRA and CDR2 YSYEKL. The ends were cut back, 2 bases at V and 7 bases at J, with 11 bases in the middle. This CDR3 reads CASSQLDFSGYTF. DNA of the CDR3: TGCGCCAGCAGCCAATTAGATTTCTCTGGCTACACCTTC.

The chain combines TRBV28 with TRBJ1-2; 8 bases map to TRBD1. The CDR3 has 13 residues. J was trimmed by 8 bases and V by 1 base; bases with no gene match: 3. Germline lookup yields CDR1 MDHEN and CDR2 SYDVKM. The CDR3 coding sequence is TGTGCCAGCAGTTTATTGGACAGGGAGGGCTACACCTTC. Its translation: CASSLLDREGYTF.

The CDR3 DNA follows: TGTGCCAGTAGTCTGGGCCCAACTAACTATGGCTACACCTTC. This codes for CASSLGPTNYGYTF. V gene TRBV19 combines with J gene TRBJ1-2; D remains unclear. CDR3 length: 14 residues. The V gene's germline CDR1 is LNHDA and CDR2 SQIVND (reference sequence). V was clipped by 5 bases and J by 0 bases, with 10 bases between them.

Turning to this clone: At one end the junction does not follow the germline gene, possibly because of a read error. The sample has other DNA sequences that encode this CDR3 too. The V call is TRBV30, the J call TRBJ1-5; TRBD1 matches at 7 bases. Germline V gene sequence: CDR1 GTSNPN, CDR2 SVGIG (reference sequence). The CDR3 has 14 amino acids. The CDR3 DNA is TGTGCCTGGTCGACAGGGTTGGGTAATCAGCCCCAACATTTT. Translating it yields CAWSTGLGNQPQHF. The variable domain in full, completed from reference TRBV30 and TRBJ1-5, reads SQTIHQWPATLVQPVGSPLSLECTVEGTSNPNLYWYRQAAGRGLQLLFYSVGIGQISSEVPQNLSASRPQDRQFILSSKKLLLSDSGFYLCAWSTGLGNQPQHFGDGTRLSIL.

The V call is TRBV11-2, the J call TRBJ1-3; D gene unclear. The CDR3 has 15 residues. In germline, CDR1 is SGHAT, CDR2 FQNNGV. Between the trimmed V and J ends, which lost 3 bases and 0 bases, there was a span of 9 bases. This CDR3 reads CASSFRLPSGNTIYF. CDR3 coding DNA: TGTGCCAGCAGCTTCCGCTTACCCTCTGGAAACACCATATATTTT.

The CDR3 spells CASSMTTGANTGELFF. The CDR3 DNA reads TGTGCCAGCAGTATGACGACAGGGGCGAACACCGGGGAGCTGTTTTTT. The V and J genes are TRBV2 and TRBJ2-2; the match to TRBD1 covers 8 bases. CDR1 is SNHLY, CDR2 FYNNEI, per germline. This CDR3 has 16 residues. V lost 5 bases and J lost 0; bases outside the gene matches: 5.

The J gene is TRBJ2-3, the V gene TRBV7-3; the match to TRBD2 covers 8 bases. Losses at the gene ends were 5 bases for V and 2 bases for J; bases not matched to a gene: 9. CDR3 length: 16 amino acids. CDR1 and CDR2 (germline): SGHTA, FQGTGA. This CDR3 is CASSPGRAGNTDTQYF. The CDR3 DNA reads TGTGCCAGCAGCCCCGGGAGGGCTGGAAACACAGATACGCAGTATTTT.